Described below is a single T cell receptor (beta chain) sequence and its context. The sample is drawn from a study of blood T cell repertoires in COVID-19. Some clones are missing from TCRdb's copy, which holds only in-frame ones; the method was immunoSEQ multiplex PCR. The table has around 180,000 clones, 88% seen once; the top ten hold approximately 4%. The material sequenced was peripheral blood. The TCR was taken from a human donor in a cohort sampled during active COVID-19.

CDR3 amino acids: CASSRDRFTYEQYF. CDR3 sequence (DNA): TGTGCCAGCAGCCGCGACAGGTTCACCTACGAGCAGTACTTC. The V call is TRBV3-1 (or the pseudogene TRBV3-2), the J call TRBJ2-7; TRBD1 might be the D (6 bases). CDR1 and CDR2 (germline): LGHDT, YNNKEL (reference sequence). CDR3 size: 14 residues. V was pared by 4 bases and J by 2 bases, with 12 bases between.